This T cell receptor (beta chain) originates from a study of T cell responses to AZD1222 COVID-19 vaccine. Study observations and caveats: Baseline serology detected seropositivity in only six AZD1222 recipients.

On this clone: Its antigen is undetermined.

Sequenced by immunoSEQ multiplex PCR; TCRdb stores in-frame clones only, minus some. The data contain approximately 140,000 clones, roughly nine tenths of them singletons. This sequence originates from an adult who received the AZD1222 COVID-19 vaccine. The material was peripheral blood, obtained 28 days after the second AZD1222 dose.

CDR3 nucleotides: TGTGCCAGCAGCCTGGGAGGGGGCGGGAAGGCCGGGGAGTTCTTC. This encodes CASSLGGGGKAGEFF. This sequence joins TRBV6-6 and TRBJ2-1; D might be TRBD1 or TRBD2, each matching 7 bases. Germline V CDR1 and CDR2: MNHNY, SVGAGI (reference sequence). The CDR3 is 15 residues long. V was trimmed by 6 bases and J by 14 bases, leaving 26 bases between them.